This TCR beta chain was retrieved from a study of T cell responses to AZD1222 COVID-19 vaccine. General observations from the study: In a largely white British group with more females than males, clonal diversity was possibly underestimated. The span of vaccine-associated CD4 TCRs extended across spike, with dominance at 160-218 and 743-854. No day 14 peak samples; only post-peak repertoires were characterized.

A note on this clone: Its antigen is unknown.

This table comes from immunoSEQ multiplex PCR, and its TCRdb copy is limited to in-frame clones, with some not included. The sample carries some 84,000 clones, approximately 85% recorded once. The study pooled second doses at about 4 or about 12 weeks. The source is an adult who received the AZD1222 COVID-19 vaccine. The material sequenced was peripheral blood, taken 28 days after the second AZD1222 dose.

CDR3 DNA: TGCGCCAGCAGCCATCCGTCTAGTTCCGGGGAGCTGTTTTTT. Translated, it gives CASSHPSSSGELFF. V gene TRBV4-3 combines with J gene TRBJ2-2; the D is unclear. This CDR3 spans 14 amino acids. Germline V gene lookup returns CDR1 LGHNA and CDR2 YSLEER. V was clipped by 3 bases and J by 6 bases, with 11 bases between them.